The 8 T cell receptor beta chains reported below all come from one sample, sequenced in a study of T cell changes during pregnancy in multiple sclerosis. TCRdb's copy holds only in-frame clones and misses some; the assay was immunoSEQ multiplex PCR. The sample shows more than 75,000 clones, approximately 94% of them seen only once. The specimen was peripheral blood, collected in the third trimester of pregnancy. The receptors here all came from a female donor with multiple sclerosis, enrolled in a pregnancy study.

V usage is TRBV6-5 and J usage is TRBJ1-2, with TRBD1 as a possible D gene (5 bases). V lost 7 bases, J lost 5 bases, and 17 bases lay in between. The length of the CDR3 is 14 residues. Germline loops: CDR1 MNHEY, CDR2 SVGAGI. CDR3 in amino acids: CASTPGFLGYGYTF. CDR3 nucleotide sequence: TGTGCCAGCACACCAGGGTTTCTTGGGTATGGCTACACCTTC.

This chain connects TRBV11-2 to TRBJ2-1, with a possible D match to TRBD2 (5 bases). Germline CDR1 and CDR2: SGHAT and FQNNGV. This CDR3 has 19 amino acids. V lost 3 bases and J 3 bases, leaving 24 bases between the germline ends. DNA for the CDR3: TGTGCCAGCAGCTTGGGGTTCTCATCCGGGGTACCCCTCTACAATGAGCAGTTCTTC. This gives the protein CASSLGFSSGVPLYNEQFF.

This chain uses TRBV5-1 with TRBJ2-1; 11 bases fit TRBD2. This CDR3 contains 18 residues. The germline gives CDR1 SGHRS, CDR2 YFSETQ. The V and J ends lost 3 bases and 6 bases, in that order; junction bases with no gene match: 14. DNA of the CDR3: TGCGCCAGCAGCTCCAGGACTAGCGGGCTACCGGGTATCAATGAGCAGTTCTTC. This translates into CASSSRTSGLPGINEQFF.

The V call is TRBV7-9, the J call TRBJ2-3, with TRBD1 as a possible D gene (6 bases). Germline CDR1 reads SEHNR; CDR2 reads FQNEAQ (reference sequence). V shed 4 bases and J shed 2 bases, with 16 bases lying between them. The CDR3 has 16 amino acids. The CDR3 DNA sequence: TGTGCCAGCAGCTCTGCACAGGGAAGCCCCACAGATACGCAGTATTTT. Its protein product is CASSSAQGSPTDTQYF.

V and J are TRBV7-3 and TRBJ2-3; a weak D match, TRBD2 (6 bases). There are 16 residues in the CDR3. Germline CDR1 and CDR2: SGHTA and FQGTGA. Deletions cut 0 bases from V and 0 bases from J, with 10 bases between. This chain's CDR3 is CASSLTGGASTDTQYF. The CDR3 DNA is TGTGCCAGCAGCTTAACGGGCGGGGCTAGCACAGATACGCAGTATTTT.

The chain links TRBV5-5 to TRBJ2-7, with D possibly matching TRBD2 (6 bases). CDR1 is SGHKS and CDR2 is YYEKEE in the germline V gene (reference sequence). Trimming took off 4 bases at V and 0 bases at J, with 8 bases between the two ends. This CDR3 spans 13 amino acids. The chain's CDR3 is CASSVGSSYEQYF. CDR3 DNA sequence: TGTGCCAGCAGCGTCGGGAGCTCCTACGAGCAGTACTTC.

This chain connects TRBV5-8 to TRBJ2-5; 7 nucleotides line up with TRBD2. The CDR3 is 17 residues long. Unmatched junction bases numbered 13, after V lost 4 bases and J lost 1 base. CDR1 SGHTS and CDR2 YDEGEE come from the germline V gene. The CDR3 DNA follows: TGTGCCAGCAGCCCACTTGGGGAGGGCCCCCTCCAAGAGACCCAGTACTTC. Protein: CASSPLGEGPLQETQYF.

The genes are TRBV7-6 and TRBJ1-4; no firm D call. Germline assignment: CDR1 SGHVS and CDR2 FNYEAQ. The length of the CDR3 is 15 residues. The ends were cut back, 2 bases at V and 0 bases at J, with 7 bases in the middle. The CDR3 DNA reads TGTGCCAGCAGCTTAAACAGTGCAACTAATGAAAAACTGTTTTTT. Translation gives CASSLNSATNEKLFF.